This T cell receptor (beta chain) was observed in a study of cytomegalovirus exposure and HLA in healthy donors. This clone was found a few times. Antigen: not known. Donors were nominally healthy when sampled, though unrecorded immune exposures were likely. J lost 4 bases, V lost 6 bases, and 9 bases had no gene match. The V gene's germline CDR1 is MNHNS and CDR2 SASEGT. This CDR3 region has 15 residues. 60 Vbeta and 13 Jbeta primers were used in PCR. Some clones are missing from TCRdb's copy, which holds only in-frame ones; the method was immunoSEQ multiplex PCR. The table shows about 130,000 clones, with around 85% occurring only once. Study-level results: A reported reduction in N-insertions relative to the approximately 670-donor mean was seen in an Asian-associated ancestry cluster in a later analysis.

The sample was PBMCs. The chain carries TRBV6-1 and TRBJ1-1; 9 bases are a match to TRBD1. The origin of this receptor is a man aged 18-30 years in good health and CMV-seropositive. The CDR3 DNA sequence: TGTGCCAGCAGCGACAGGGGGGGCGGGCTCACTGAAGCTTTCTTT. This translates into CASSDRGGGLTEAFF.